The source of this TCR beta chain is a study of blood T cell repertoires in COVID-19. Study in general: The United States, Italy and Spain were the sources of the acute and convalescent COVID-19 samples. Nucleic acid was either cDNA or gDNA, and it came from T cells, B-cell-depleted T cells, or PBMCs.

V lost 1 base and J lost 0; bases outside the gene matches: 4. CDR3 length: 16 residues. Germline assignment: CDR1 SGHDT and CDR2 YYEEEE. Data came from immunoSEQ multiplex PCR; TCRdb stores just in-frame clones and leaves some out. Of 100,000 to 150,000 clones listed, around 83% are singletons. The sample consisted of peripheral blood. This clonotype was obtained from an elderly man with active or convalescent COVID-19. The rearrangement uses TRBV5-6 and TRBJ1-2; the match to TRBD1 covers 9 bases. The CDR3 DNA reads TGTGCCAGCAGCTTGTGGACAGGGGATCCTAACTATGGCTACACCTTC. Its protein product is CASSLWTGDPNYGYTF.